The sequence of this T cell receptor (beta chain) was determined in a study of blood T cells in healthy people across ages. The germline V gene encodes CDR1 MGHRA and CDR2 YSYEKL. CDR3 length: 15 residues. V trimming: 5 bases; J trimming: 8 bases; junction bases outside the gene matches: 9. This clonotype was seen only a few times. A second roughly 6 to 11 cycle PCR used barcoded and J-beta primers. A single record per CDR3 protein comes from TCRdb applying MiXCR to the 5' RACE reads. The sample carries about 620,000 distinct CDR3 sequences, over 20% recorded once. This receptor was taken from a man aged 70-80 years in good health. Sequencing was carried out using blood. The chain has TRBV4-1 and TRBJ1-4; 9 nucleotides match TRBD1. The CDR3 bases are TGCGCCAGCAGCGAGGGGACAGGGAGGGGAGAAAAACTGTTTTTT. Amino acids: CASSEGTGRGEKLFF.